These 12 T cell receptor beta chains were all obtained from the same sample, sequenced in a study of cytomegalovirus exposure and HLA in healthy donors. The data were produced by immunoSEQ multiplex PCR, yet TCRdb's version contains in-frame clones alone and is incomplete. Here the sample spans 100,000 or so clones, about 95% being singletons. The sample was PBMCs. The source is a woman aged 18-30 years in good health and CMV-seronegative.

The chain has TRBV2 and TRBJ2-1; D might be TRBD2 (5 bases). CDR1 and CDR2 (germline): SNHLY, FYNNEI. This CDR3 is 11 amino acids long. The V end lost 6 bases, the J end lost 8 bases, and 8 bases lay between the germline ends. This chain's CDR3 is CASSWRDEQFF. In DNA, the CDR3 is TGTGCCAGCAGCTGGCGGGATGAGCAGTTCTTC.

The CDR3 here is CASSSRLAVPTDTQYF. CDR3 in DNA: TGTGCCAGCAGCTCCCGACTAGCGGTCCCCACAGATACGCAGTATTTT. The chain joins TRBV9 to TRBJ2-3; 9 bases are shared with TRBD2. V dropped 4 bases and J dropped 2; count of bases not matched to a gene: 8. Germline V gene data show CDR1 as SGDLS and CDR2 as YYNGEE. This CDR3 contains 16 residues. Full variable domain (remainder filled in from reference TRBV9 and TRBJ2-3): DSGVTQTPKHLITATGQRVTLRCSPRSGDLSVYWYQQSLDQGLQFLIQYYNGEERAKGNILERFSAQQFPDLHSELNLSSLELGDSALYFCASSSRLAVPTDTQYFGPGTRLTVL.

The rearrangement joins TRBV2 to TRBJ2-1; D possibly corresponds to TRBD2 (7 bases). This CDR3 is built from 12 residues. Deletions cut 6 bases from V and 7 bases from J, with 10 bases between. CDR1 and CDR2 (germline): SNHLY, FYNNEI. CDR3 DNA sequence: TGTGCCAGCAGGGGGGGGACAAATGAGCAGTTCTTC. Its translation is CASRGGTNEQFF.

The chain couples TRBV19 to TRBJ2-2; 8 bases match TRBD1. CDR1 and CDR2 (germline): LNHDA, SQIVND (reference sequence). The J segment lost 7 bases and the V segment lost 4 bases, leaving 11 bases of the junction unmatched. The CDR3 spans 16 residues. The DNA of the CDR3 is TGTGCCAGTAGTAGGACAGGGACAAGATCTGACGGGGAGCTGTTTTTT. Its translation is CASSRTGTRSDGELFF.

V gene TRBV11-3 combines with J gene TRBJ2-5; perhaps TRBD1 as D (5 bases). The length of the CDR3 is 15 residues. CDR1 SGHNT and CDR2 YENEEA come from the germline V gene. Trimming removed 0 bases from V and 5 bases from J, with 13 bases in between. Here the CDR3 DNA reads TGTGCCAGCAGCTTAGAAGGGGCAGGGCGGGAGACCCAGTACTTC. Protein product: CASSLEGAGRETQYF.

CDR3 sequence: CAIRGDRTLRGDTEAFF. The DNA of the CDR3 is TGTGCCATCAGGGGGGACAGAACTCTGAGGGGGGACACTGAAGCTTTCTTT. The rearrangement uses TRBV10-3 and TRBJ1-1, with 7 nucleotides matching TRBD1. Per the germline V gene, CDR1 is ENHRY and CDR2 is SYGVKD. This CDR3 region has 17 residues. Germline trimming cut 6 bases from V and 3 bases from J; bases unmatched to any gene: 16.

The rearrangement links TRBV7-6 to TRBJ2-7; the match to TRBD1 covers 9 bases. Germline V CDR1 and CDR2: SGHVS, FNYEAQ. V shed 4 bases and J 4 bases; nucleotides not matched to a gene: 8. This CDR3 has 15 residues. The chain's CDR3 is CASSSGQGQGYEQYF. CDR3 DNA: TGTGCCAGCAGCTCCGGCCAGGGACAGGGTTACGAGCAGTACTTC.

The CDR3 is CASSQDTRGDTQYF. The CDR3 nucleotides read TGTGCCAGCAGCCAAGATACTCGAGGAGATACGCAGTATTTT. The V call is TRBV4-2, the J call TRBJ2-3; no firm D call. Trimming took off 0 bases at V and 5 bases at J, with 9 bases between the two ends. Germline CDR1 reads LGHNA; CDR2 reads YNFKEQ. CDR3 length: 14 amino acids.

The CDR3 DNA sequence: TGCAGCGTTTCAACTATGGCACAAGAGACCCAGTACTTC. Encoded protein: CSVSTMAQETQYF. This chain joins TRBV29-1 and TRBJ2-5; D gene uncertain. The CDR3 totals 13 residues. The V end lost 5 bases, the J end lost 2 bases, and 12 bases lay between the germline ends. CDR1 is SQVTM and CDR2 is ANQGSEA in the germline V gene. The whole variable domain, filled in from reference TRBV29-1 and TRBJ2-5, reads SAVISQKPSRDICQRGTSLTIQCQVDSQVTMMFWYRQQPGQSLTLIATANQGSEATYESGFVIDKFPISRPNLTFSTLTVSNMSPEDSSIYLCSVSTMAQETQYFGPGTRLLVL.

The rearrangement joins TRBV27 to TRBJ2-1, with TRBD2 as a possible D gene (5 bases). Per the germline V gene, CDR1 is MNHEY and CDR2 is SMNVEV (reference sequence). The CDR3 sequence is 17 residues long. V was cut by 0 bases and J by 4 bases, with 16 bases left in between. For the CDR3, the DNA is TGTGCCAGCAGTTTATCATTCGCGGGTCTAGCATACAATGAGCAGTTCTTC. Encoded protein: CASSLSFAGLAYNEQFF.

V usage is TRBV27 and J usage is TRBJ2-2, with D possibly being TRBD1 (5 bases). This CDR3 has 18 amino acids. Germline CDR1 reads MNHEY; CDR2 reads SMNVEV (reference sequence). V was pared by 2 bases and J by 6 bases, with 22 bases between. CDR3 nucleotide sequence: TGTGCCAGCAGTTTACAACGCCTAGGACACGATGGTCCCGGGGAGCTGTTTTTT. Its protein product is CASSLQRLGHDGPGELFF.

The chain is built from TRBV11-3 and TRBJ1-2; 7 bases fit TRBD1. After removal of 5 bases from V and 5 bases from J, the junction contained 8 bases not matched to a gene. CDR1 is SGHNT and CDR2 is YENEEA in the germline V gene. The CDR3 has 14 residues. The CDR3 DNA is TGTGCCAGCAGCCCTGCAGGGGGTGGGTATGGCTACACCTTC. It yields the protein CASSPAGGGYGYTF.